This is a list of T cell receptor beta chains from one sample in a study of blood T cells in healthy people across ages. A single record per CDR3 protein comes from TCRdb applying MiXCR to the 5' RACE reads. The sample gives fewer than 800,000 distinct CDR3 sequences, about 34% of which show up once; roughly 14% is in the top ten. Material: blood. These TCRs come from a woman of 80 years or more in good health. Both conserved end residues are part of each CDR3. Each record gives: D gene, J gene, clone size, V gene, CDR3 DNA, CDR3 protein. The D gene is left open where the match is weak. Clone size is stated in some rows and not others, as once, few, many or a class when expanded.

>TRBD1|TRBJ2-7|few|TRBV30
TGTGCCTGGAGTGTAGCAGGGGGCTTTAGCGACGAGCAGTACTTC
CAWSVAGGFSDEQYF
>NA|TRBJ1-2|many|TRBV30
TGTGCCTGGAGAGAACCCAGACGGGTTCGGTATGGCTACACCTTC
CAWREPRRVRYGYTF
>TRBD1|TRBJ2-1|many|TRBV6-6
TGTGCCAGCAGATGGCAGGGGGAACTTAACAATGAGCAGTTCTTC
CASRWQGELNNEQFF
>NA|TRBJ2-5|many|TRBV5-1
TGCGCCAGCAGCCAAGCCGGGGAGACCCAGTACTTC
CASSQAGETQYF
>TRBD1|TRBJ2-7|many|TRBV5-5
TGTGCCAGCAGGGGGGACAGGGGATTTTACGAGCAGTACTTC
CASRGDRGFYEQYF
>TRBD2|TRBJ2-7|many|TRBV12-3/TRBV12-4
TGTGCCAGCAGAAACGGGGGGATTCTCTACGAGCAGTACTTC
CASRNGGILYEQYF
>TRBD1|TRBJ1-2|few|TRBV7-2
TGTGCCAGCAACCAGGACAGGGCGAACTATGGCTACACCTTC
CASNQDRANYGYTF
>TRBD1|TRBJ1-1|few|TRBV7-9
TGTGCCAGCAGCTTAGGACAGGGGAGAGAGGGTGAAGCTTTCTTT
CASSLGQGREGEAFF
>NA|TRBJ1-1|many|TRBV15
TGTGCCACCAGCAGAGATGGTCGGGGGACTGAAGCTTTCTTT
CATSRDGRGTEAFF
>TRBD1|TRBJ1-1|NA|TRBV9
TGTGCCAGCAGCGTAACTGACAGGGCGAACACTGAAGCTTTCTTT
CASSVTDRANTEAFF
>NA|TRBJ2-1|many|TRBV11-2
TGTGCCAGCAGCTCCAGGGGACCGCCGTACAATGAGCAGTTCTTC
CASSSRGPPYNEQFF
>TRBD1|TRBJ1-2|many|TRBV24-1
TGTGCCACCAGTGATTCTGGGACAGGGGCCAACTATGGCTACACCTTC
CATSDSGTGANYGYTF
>TRBD2|TRBJ2-5|many|TRBV9
TGTGCCAGCAGCCCCGCAGCGGGGCGGAAAGAGACCCAGTACTTC
CASSPAAGRKETQYF
>NA|TRBJ2-7|few|TRBV28
TGTGCCAGCAGTTTATCCGGGGTCCGGGCCGAGCAGTACTTC
CASSLSGVRAEQYF